Shown below are 3 T cell receptor beta chains from a single sample sequenced in a study of T cell responses to AZD1222 COVID-19 vaccine. Clones were sequenced by immunoSEQ multiplex PCR, and TCRdb holds only the in-frame ones, with some missing. The sample shows tens of thousands of clones, approximately 86% of them seen only once. The sample in question was peripheral blood, obtained on day 0 of AZD1222 vaccination. These receptors all come from an adult in good health.

This clone was detected once. The rearrangement uses TRBV4-1 and TRBJ2-7; no clear D. The length of the CDR3 is 17 residues. V was cut by 0 bases and J by 2 bases, with 17 bases left in between. Germline CDR1 is MGHRA and CDR2 is YSYEKL. The DNA of the CDR3 is TGCGCCAGCAGCCAAGATTTATCGGCAGGTATTACCTACGAGCAGTACTTC. Its protein is CASSQDLSAGITYEQYF.

The rearrangement uses TRBV28 and TRBJ2-5; D perhaps matches TRBD1 (5 bases). Germline CDR1 and CDR2: MDHEN and SYDVKM. V shed 7 bases and J shed 1 base, with 10 bases lying between them. This CDR3 comprises 13 residues. Written as DNA, the CDR3 is TGTGCCAGCATATCCGACAGCCAAGAGACCCAGTACTTC. Translated, it gives CASISDSQETQYF.

This clone was recorded a few times. The V and J genes are TRBV4-2 and TRBJ1-2; D is undetermined. Germline assignment: CDR1 LGHNA and CDR2 YNFKEQ. This CDR3 has 12 amino acids. Trimming cost V 4 bases and J 5 bases, with 8 bases left between them. The CDR3 nucleotides are TGTGCCAGCAGCCCCAGCGGATATGGCTACACCTTC. It specifies CASSPSGYGYTF.